This T cell receptor beta chain was recorded in a study of blood T cell repertoires in COVID-19. Assay: immunoSEQ multiplex PCR; the TCRdb copy retains only in-frame clones and omits some. The sample carries more than 250,000 clones, about four fifths recorded once. The sequence came from a woman between 50 and 59 years old with acute or convalescent COVID-19. Material: peripheral blood.

The CDR3 DNA is TGTGCTAGTGGTTTGGTCTACAGGCCTGGGACAGAAAAACTGTTTTTT. Translated, it gives CASGLVYRPGTEKLFF. The chain employs TRBV12-5 and TRBJ1-4; possible D gene TRBD1, 6 bases. The CDR3 has 16 residues. V was pared by 0 bases and J by 8 bases, with 16 bases between. The germline gives CDR1 LGHNT, CDR2 FRNRAP.